Listed here are 16 T cell receptor beta chains from one sample, sequenced in a study of cytomegalovirus exposure and HLA in healthy donors. Researchers ran the PCR with 60 Vbeta and 13 Jbeta primers. Sequencing used immunoSEQ multiplex PCR; TCRdb keeps in-frame clones, though not all of them. Seen here are approximately 120,000 clones, under 80% observed once, and the top ten hold 7.7%. The sequencing sample was made of PBMCs. The source is a woman between 50 and 59 years old in good health and CMV-seropositive.

The genes are TRBV28 and TRBJ1-4; D uncertain. The germline V and J ends were trimmed by 4 bases and 3 bases, with 9 bases remaining between them. In germline, CDR1 is MDHEN, CDR2 SYDVKM. This CDR3 is 14 amino acids long. The CDR3 sequence: CASSSTAPNEKLFF. The CDR3 DNA reads as TGTGCCAGCAGTTCCACAGCTCCTAATGAAAAACTGTTTTTT. Supplemented by reference TRBV28 and TRBJ1-4, the full variable domain reads DVKVTQSSRYLVKRTGEKVFLECVQDMDHENMFWYRQDPGLGLRLIYFSYDVKMKEKGDIPEGYSVSREKKERFSLILESASTNQTSMYLCASSSTAPNEKLFFGSGTQLSVL.

The chain has TRBV5-1 and TRBJ2-7; 9 nucleotides align to TRBD1. The CDR3 is 14 residues long. CDR1 SGHRS and CDR2 YFSETQ come from the germline V gene. The V segment lost 7 bases and the J segment 5 bases; nucleotides outside the gene matches: 10. This CDR3 is CASARTGELDEQYF. The CDR3 DNA reads as TGCGCCAGCGCTCGGACAGGGGAACTAGACGAGCAGTACTTC.

Here the CDR3 DNA reads TGTGCCAGTAGTATTAGGGGGATGTCCTACGAGCAGTACTTC. Encoded protein: CASSIRGMSYEQYF. The gene calls are TRBV19 and TRBJ2-5; a weak D match, TRBD1 (6 bases). TRBJ2-7 matches the DNA end more closely, so the J call is doubtful. The CDR3 spans 14 residues. Germline CDR1 LNHDA, CDR2 SQIVND (reference sequence).

The gene calls are TRBV25-1 and TRBJ2-3; a weak D match, TRBD1 (6 bases). V lost 9 bases, J lost 5 bases, and 27 bases lay in between. CDR1 and CDR2 (germline): MGHDK, SYGVNS. This CDR3 is 17 amino acids long. CDR3 sequence (DNA): TGTGCCAGTATCATCCGGGACACCCGGCGGGTAAAAGATACGCAGTATTTT. It translates to CASIIRDTRRVKDTQYF.

The chain joins TRBV4-3 to TRBJ2-6, with 11 bases matching TRBD2. Trimming removed 3 bases from V and 0 bases from J; junction bases left unmatched: 4. The CDR3 covers 18 residues. Germline V CDR1 and CDR2: LGHNA, YSLEER. The CDR3 nucleotides are TGCGCCAGCAGCCAGTCGACTAGCGGGGCCTCTGGGGCCAACGTCCTGACTTTC. It yields the protein CASSQSTSGASGANVLTF.

The chain combines TRBV5-6 with TRBJ1-4; D may be TRBD1 (6 bases). The CDR3 spans 14 residues. Germline lookup yields CDR1 SGHDT and CDR2 YYEEEE. V lost 3 bases to trimming and J lost 2 bases, with 8 bases between them. The CDR3 bases are TGTGCCAGCAGCTCCGACAGGACTAATGAAAAACTGTTTTTT. Translated: CASSSDRTNEKLFF.

The chain couples TRBV18 to TRBJ1-2, with D hard to call. The CDR3 is made up of 15 amino acids. The germline gives CDR1 KGHSH, CDR2 LQKENI. V shed 2 bases and J shed 3 bases, with 13 bases lying between them. For the CDR3, the DNA is TGTGCCAGCTCACCAAATAAAGGCGGTGACTATGGCTACACCTTC. Protein product: CASSPNKGGDYGYTF.

CDR3 bases: TGTGCCAGCAGATCCCGCGTTAGCGGGAGGAGTTTCAATGAGCAGTTCTTC. This gives the protein CASRSRVSGRSFNEQFF. The chain combines TRBV27 with TRBJ2-1; TRBD2 matches 10 bases. The CDR3 loop spans 17 amino acids. The ends lost 6 bases at V and 6 bases at J; junction bases unmatched: 14. Germline CDR1 and CDR2: MNHEY and SMNVEV (reference sequence).

CDR3 residues: CASSLGTGNYGYTF. The CDR3 DNA reads TGTGCCAGCAGCTTAGGGACGGGGAACTATGGCTACACCTTC. The chain has TRBV7-2 and TRBJ1-2; D unresolved. V was cut by 1 base and J by 2 bases, with 8 bases left in between. Germline V gene data show CDR1 as SGHTA and CDR2 as FQGNSA. This CDR3 has 14 residues.

The chain carries TRBV10-3 and TRBJ2-3; D might be TRBD2 (5 bases). CDR3 length equals 15 residues. Germline CDR1 is ENHRY and CDR2 is SYGVKD. V gave up 2 bases and J gave up 2 bases, with 11 bases separating them. The CDR3 DNA is TGTGCCATCAGTGAGGAGGGTGGGCCCACAGATACGCAGTATTTT. Protein sequence: CAISEEGGPTDTQYF.

V and J are TRBV7-2 and TRBJ2-1, with 7 bases identical to TRBD2. J was trimmed by 4 bases and V by 1 base; bases with no gene match: 1. CDR3 length equals 14 residues. Germline-derived CDR1 and CDR2 are SGHTA and FQGNSA. CDR3 nucleotide sequence: TGTGCCAGCAGCTTAGGGCGGGAGTACAATGAGCAGTTCTTC. It encodes CASSLGREYNEQFF.

This chain links TRBV10-2 with TRBJ1-5; 8 bases agree with TRBD1. The end of the DNA aligns better with TRBJ2-3, so the J call may be wrong. The CDR3 sequence is 13 residues long. The V gene's germline CDR1 is WSHSY and CDR2 SAAADI. This CDR3 reads CASTGGIDQPQYF. CDR3 DNA: TGCGCCAGCACAGGGGGCATCGATCAGCCCCAGTATTTT.

This clone was detected only a few times. The chain uses TRBV5-5 and TRBJ2-5; 12 bases are shared with TRBD2. The germline V gene encodes CDR1 SGHKS and CDR2 YYEKEE (reference sequence). Trimming removed 3 bases from V and 3 bases from J; junction bases left unmatched: 3. The CDR3 spans 15 residues. In DNA form, the CDR3 reads TGTGCCAGCAGCTGGGGACTAGCGGGCGAAGAGACCCAGTACTTC. Protein product: CASSWGLAGEETQYF.

The V and J genes are TRBV5-5 and TRBJ2-1; 10 bases match TRBD2. Germline CDR1 SGHKS, CDR2 YYEKEE (reference sequence). The CDR3 spans 16 residues. Trimming took 0 bases from V and 3 from J; bases not matched to a gene: 3. The CDR3 loop reads CASSLVLAGLYNEQFF. The CDR3 bases are TGTGCCAGCAGCTTGGTACTAGCGGGACTCTACAATGAGCAGTTCTTC.

The chain links TRBV10-3 to TRBJ2-7, with 14 bases lining up with TRBD2. After removal of 3 bases from V and 5 bases from J, the junction contained 6 bases not matched to a gene. Germline V gene sequence: CDR1 ENHRY, CDR2 SYGVKD. The CDR3 is 16 amino acids. The CDR3 spells CAISDTGTSGSHEQYF. Written as DNA, the CDR3 is TGTGCCATCAGTGATACGGGGACTAGCGGGAGTCACGAGCAGTACTTC.

The genes are TRBV6-5 and TRBJ1-2, with TRBD1 matching 9 bases. V gave up 5 bases and J gave up 7 bases; unmatched junction bases: 5. The CDR3 sequence is 13 residues long. CDR1 MNHEY and CDR2 SVGAGI come from the germline V gene. CDR3: CASSKGQGGGYTF. The CDR3 DNA sequence: TGTGCCAGCAGTAAGGGACAGGGAGGTGGCTACACCTTC.